Following are 20 T cell receptor beta chains from one sample sequenced in a study of T-cell memory formation after mild COVID-19. From the 5' RACE reads, TCRdb called clonotypes with MiXCR, one entry per CDR3 protein. The sample has around 340,000 distinct CDR3 sequences; around 15% are singletons. The sample was PBMCs or a T cell subset sorted from them (not recorded which). These receptors were collected from a man younger than 30 who had mild COVID-19 (a few samples of this study predate the infection). Cell type and time point are not known.

This chain uses TRBV7-2 with TRBJ2-5, with 7 bases that match TRBD2. CDR3 size: 13 residues. The ends lost 8 bases at V and 3 bases at J; junction bases unmatched: 6. Germline V gives CDR1 SGHTA, CDR2 FQGNSA. CDR3 in DNA: TGTGCCAGCGACGCGGGGGTCGAAGAGACCCAGTACTTC. Translation: CASDAGVEETQYF.

The chain uses TRBV24-1 and TRBJ1-1; no clear D gene. Trimming pared 9 bases from V and 0 bases from J, leaving 16 bases between. CDR3 length equals 15 residues. CDR1 is KGHDR, CDR2 SFDVKD, per germline. The DNA for the CDR3 is TGTGCCACCCGTCAAAGGTTGGGGATGAACACTGAAGCTTTCTTT. Protein: CATRQRLGMNTEAFF.

This chain links TRBV4-3 with TRBJ1-2; maybe TRBD1 (6 bases). V gave up 3 bases and J gave up 6 bases, with 17 bases separating them. CDR1 is LGHNA and CDR2 is YSLEER in the germline V gene. This CDR3 contains 15 residues. The CDR3 region is CASSQGRGRGDGYTF. CDR3 nucleotides: TGCGCCAGCAGCCAGGGCCGGGGCAGGGGTGATGGCTACACCTTC.

This clonotype was recorded at least ten times. The V call is TRBV30, the J call TRBJ1-2, with 7 bases lining up with TRBD1. This CDR3 contains 11 residues. Unmatched junction bases numbered 7, after V lost 2 bases and J lost 13 bases. From germline, CDR1 is GTSNPN and CDR2 SVGIG (reference sequence). The CDR3: CAWSTGDRFTF. The CDR3 DNA reads TGTGCCTGGAGTACGGGGGACAGATTCACCTTC.

The V and J genes are TRBV11-2 and TRBJ2-2, with no clear D. The CDR3 is 15 residues long. Germline lookup yields CDR1 SGHAT and CDR2 FQNNGV. With 3 bases removed from V and 3 bases from J, the gap between germline ends came to 11 bases. CDR3 coding DNA: TGTGCCAGCAGCTTCCAAGGGATGGACACCGGGGAGCTGTTTTTT. Encoded protein: CASSFQGMDTGELFF. Supplemented by reference TRBV11-2 and TRBJ2-2, the full variable domain reads EAGVAQSPRYKIIEKRQSVAFWCNPISGHATLYWYQQILGQGPKLLIQFQNNGVVDDSQLPKDRFSAERLKGVDSTLKIQPAKLEDSAVYLCASSFQGMDTGELFFGEGSRLTVL.

This clonotype was detected many times. The gene calls are TRBV20-1 and TRBJ1-5; 8 nucleotides agree with TRBD1. The V and J ends lost 0 bases and 5 bases, in that order; junction bases with no gene match: 6. Germline V lookup: CDR1 DFQATT, CDR2 SNEGSKA (reference sequence). The CDR3 consists of 15 residues. The CDR3 is CSARDATGDHQPQHF. The CDR3, as DNA: TGCAGTGCTAGAGATGCGACAGGGGATCATCAGCCCCAGCATTTT.

This clonotype was seen a few times. The V gene is TRBV7-9, the J gene TRBJ1-1, with D unclear. The CDR3 totals 14 residues. V lost 5 bases and J lost 2, with 12 bases in between. Germline CDR1 SEHNR, CDR2 FQNEAQ (reference sequence). The CDR3 here is CASSMSLHNTEAFF. Here the CDR3 DNA reads TGTGCCAGCAGCATGAGCCTCCACAACACTGAAGCTTTCTTT.

The chain combines TRBV7-8 with TRBJ2-3, with D unclear. With 1 base removed from V and 1 base from J, the gap between germline ends came to 6 bases. CDR3 length equals 14 residues. Germline V gene sequence: CDR1 SGHVS, CDR2 FQNEAQ. The DNA for the CDR3 is TGTGCCAGCAGCTTAGATTGGGGCACAGATACGCAGTATTTT. Encoded protein: CASSLDWGTDTQYF.

This clonotype was counted many times. The chain recombines TRBV6-5 with TRBJ1-1; 7 bases are a match to TRBD1. Germline V gives CDR1 MNHEY, CDR2 SVGAGI. V lost 2 bases, J lost 5 bases, and 8 bases stayed unmatched. This CDR3 contains 15 residues. The CDR3 bases are TGTGCCAGCAGTTACCGAGGGGGCATAGGGACTGAAGCTTTCTTT. Translated: CASSYRGGIGTEAFF.

This clonotype was found a few times. The V call is TRBV4-1, the J call TRBJ2-7, with TRBD1 as a possible D gene (6 bases). The germline CDR1 and CDR2 sequences are MGHRA and YSYEKL. The CDR3 covers 18 residues. Trimming shortened V by 4 bases and J by 0 bases, and 22 bases separated the two germline ends. The CDR3, as DNA: TGCGCCAGCAGCCGAGAACCTCACGGGACACTAAGCTCCTACGAGCAGTACGTC. Translated, it gives CASSREPHGTLSSYEQYV.

This clonotype was seen a handful of times. This rearrangement joins TRBV23-1 to TRBJ2-1; D remains ambiguous. TRBV23-1 is flagged as an ORF with uncertain function. Deletions cut 3 bases from V and 1 base from J, with 7 bases between. CDR3 length: 14 residues. This CDR3 is CASSHGFSYNEQFF. CDR3 nucleotides: TGCGCCAGCAGTCACGGATTTTCCTACAATGAGCAGTTCTTC.

This chain uses TRBV27 with TRBJ2-5; a possible D gene is TRBD1 (5 bases). The CDR3 covers 13 residues. Germline loops: CDR1 MNHEY, CDR2 SMNVEV (reference sequence). V lost 3 bases and J lost 6, with 11 bases in between. CDR3 loop: CASSLPGMKTQYF. CDR3 nucleotides: TGTGCCAGCAGTTTGCCAGGGATGAAGACCCAGTACTTC.

The chain is built from TRBV11-2 and TRBJ1-2, with D possibly TRBD1 on 5 matching bases. The CDR3 covers 15 residues. Trimming stripped 7 bases from V and 0 bases from J, with 15 bases between. The germline V gene has CDR1 SGHAT and CDR2 FQNNGV. CDR3 nucleotides: TGTGCCAGCAACAGCCCCGGGGCGACTAACTATGGCTACACCTTC. Its translation is CASNSPGATNYGYTF.

This sequence joins TRBV19 and TRBJ2-5; maybe TRBD1 (5 bases). The V gene's germline CDR1 is LNHDA and CDR2 SQIVND (reference sequence). The CDR3 totals 12 residues. V dropped 3 bases and J dropped 5 bases, with 7 bases sitting between them. Here the CDR3 DNA reads TGTGCCAGTAGTATCTCAGGGGAGACCCAGTACTTC. Amino acids: CASSISGETQYF.

The chain links TRBV21-1 to TRBJ2-2; the table calls TRBD2, which could not be checked here. TRBV21-1 is a documented pseudogene. The CDR3 length is 16 residues. In DNA form, the CDR3 reads TGTGCCAGCAGCATACTGACATCCACCTCCGTCGGGGAGCTGTTTTTT. This encodes CASSILTSTSVGELFF.

The chain recombines TRBV3-1 with TRBJ2-3; D may be TRBD1 (6 bases). The length of the CDR3 is 17 residues. The V gene's germline CDR1 is LGHDT and CDR2 YNNKEL (reference sequence). Trimming shortened V by 1 base and J by 4 bases, and 18 bases separated the two germline ends. The CDR3 DNA reads as TGTGCCAGCAGCCAAGGACACGCATGGACAGTCGCAGATACGCAGTATTTT. Amino acids: CASSQGHAWTVADTQYF.

This clonotype was seen at least ten times. This sequence joins TRBV5-1 and TRBJ1-1; D is ambiguous. The CDR3 loop spans 14 amino acids. CDR1 is SGHRS, CDR2 YFSETQ, per germline. V was cut by 0 bases and J by 5 bases, with 11 bases left in between. CDR3 residues: CASSLEAARTEAFF. In DNA form, the CDR3 reads TGCGCCAGCAGCTTGGAGGCTGCGCGGACTGAAGCTTTCTTT.

V is TRBV7-9 and J is TRBJ1-2, with D maybe TRBD1 (6 bases). CDR3 length equals 15 residues. Germline CDR1 and CDR2: SEHNR and FQNEAQ (reference sequence). Trimming removed 1 base from V and 3 bases from J, with 12 bases in between. The CDR3: CASSLGTVQHYGYTF. CDR3 DNA: TGTGCCAGCAGCTTAGGGACAGTTCAACACTATGGCTACACCTTC.

This clonotype was seen a handful of times. The V call is TRBV6-6, the J call TRBJ2-1, with D perhaps matching TRBD2 (6 bases). The CDR3 contains 19 residues. V was shortened by 0 bases and J by 5 bases, with 23 bases between the two germline ends. From germline, CDR1 is MNHNY and CDR2 SVGAGI (reference sequence). Here the CDR3 reads CASSYSHEPIAAHNNEQFF. Written as DNA, the CDR3 is TGTGCCAGCAGTTACTCCCACGAGCCGATAGCGGCCCATAACAATGAGCAGTTCTTC.

The chain is built from TRBV19 and TRBJ2-7; D perhaps matches TRBD2 (6 bases). V was cut by 3 bases and J by 4 bases, with 19 bases left in between. This CDR3 has 16 residues. CDR1 and CDR2 (germline): LNHDA, SQIVND (reference sequence). The chain's CDR3 is CASSMRGGLPFYEQYF. The CDR3 nucleotides are TGTGCCAGTAGTATGAGGGGAGGACTCCCCTTTTACGAGCAGTACTTC.